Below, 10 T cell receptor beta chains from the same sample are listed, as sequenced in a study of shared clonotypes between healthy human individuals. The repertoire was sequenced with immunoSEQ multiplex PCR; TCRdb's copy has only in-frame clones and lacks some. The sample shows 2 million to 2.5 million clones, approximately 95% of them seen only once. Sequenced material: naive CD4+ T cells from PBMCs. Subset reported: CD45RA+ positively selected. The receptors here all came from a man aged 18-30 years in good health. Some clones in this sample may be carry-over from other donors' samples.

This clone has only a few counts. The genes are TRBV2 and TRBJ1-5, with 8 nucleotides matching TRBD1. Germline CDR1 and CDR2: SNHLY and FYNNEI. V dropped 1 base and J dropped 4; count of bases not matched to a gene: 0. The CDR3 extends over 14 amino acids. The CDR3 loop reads CASSEGTGNQPQHF. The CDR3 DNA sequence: TGTGCCAGCAGTGAAGGGACAGGGAATCAGCCCCAGCATTTT.

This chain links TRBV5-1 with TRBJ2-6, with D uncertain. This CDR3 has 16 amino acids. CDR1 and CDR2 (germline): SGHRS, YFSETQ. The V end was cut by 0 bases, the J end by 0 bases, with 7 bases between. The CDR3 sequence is CASSLGRDSGANVLTF. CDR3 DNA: TGCGCCAGCAGCTTGGGAAGGGACTCTGGGGCCAACGTCCTGACTTTC.

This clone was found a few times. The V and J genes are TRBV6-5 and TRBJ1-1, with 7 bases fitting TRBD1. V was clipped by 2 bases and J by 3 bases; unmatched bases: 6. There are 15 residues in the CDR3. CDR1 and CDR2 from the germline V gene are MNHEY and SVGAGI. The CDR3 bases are TGTGCCAGCAGTTACGGGGATCAGGGGGACACTGAAGCTTTCTTT. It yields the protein CASSYGDQGDTEAFF.

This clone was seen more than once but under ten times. The CDR3 nucleotides read TGCGCCAGCAGCAGCGGACAGGGGGTCCCCTACGAGCAGTACTTC. Protein sequence: CASSSGQGVPYEQYF. The rearrangement uses TRBV10-1 and TRBJ2-7; 10 bases align to TRBD1. The CDR3 length is 15 residues. From germline, CDR1 is WNHNN and CDR2 SYGVQD (reference sequence). V was clipped by 6 bases and J by 2 bases; unmatched bases: 7.

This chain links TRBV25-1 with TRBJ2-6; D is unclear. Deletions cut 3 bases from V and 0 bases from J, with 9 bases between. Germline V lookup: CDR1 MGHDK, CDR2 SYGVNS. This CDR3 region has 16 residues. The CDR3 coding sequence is TGTGCCAGCAGTGATCGACTGCACTCTGGGGCCAACGTCCTGACTTTC. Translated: CASSDRLHSGANVLTF.

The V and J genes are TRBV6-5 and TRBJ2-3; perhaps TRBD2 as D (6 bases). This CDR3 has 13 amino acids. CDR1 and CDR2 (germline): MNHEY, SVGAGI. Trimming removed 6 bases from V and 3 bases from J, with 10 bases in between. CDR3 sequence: CASRTLATDTQYF. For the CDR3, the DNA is TGTGCCAGCAGAACCCTAGCGACAGATACGCAGTATTTT.

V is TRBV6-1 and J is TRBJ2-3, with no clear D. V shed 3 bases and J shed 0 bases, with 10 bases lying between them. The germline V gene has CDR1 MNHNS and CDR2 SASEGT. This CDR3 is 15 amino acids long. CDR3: CASSDFGYSTDTQYF. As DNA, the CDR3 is TGTGCCAGCAGTGATTTCGGTTACAGCACAGATACGCAGTATTTT.

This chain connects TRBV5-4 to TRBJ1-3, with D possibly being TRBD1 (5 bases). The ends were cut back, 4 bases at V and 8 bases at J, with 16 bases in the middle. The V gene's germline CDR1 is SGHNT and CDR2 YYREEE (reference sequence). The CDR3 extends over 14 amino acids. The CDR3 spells CASSQDSGGDTIYF. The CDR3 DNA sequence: TGTGCCAGCAGCCAAGACAGTGGAGGGGACACCATATATTTT.

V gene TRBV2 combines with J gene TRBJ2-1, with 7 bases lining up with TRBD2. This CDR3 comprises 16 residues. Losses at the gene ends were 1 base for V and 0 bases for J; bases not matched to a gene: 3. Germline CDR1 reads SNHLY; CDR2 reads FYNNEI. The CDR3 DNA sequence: TGTGCCAGCAGTGAAGACGGGAGGATCTCCTACAATGAGCAGTTCTTC. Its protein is CASSEDGRISYNEQFF. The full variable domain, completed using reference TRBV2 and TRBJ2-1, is EPEVTQTPSHQVTQMGQEVILRCVPISNHLYFYWYRQILGQKVEFLVSFYNNEISEKSEIFDDQFSVERPDGSNFTLKIRSTKLEDSAMYFCASSEDGRISYNEQFFGPGTRLTVL.

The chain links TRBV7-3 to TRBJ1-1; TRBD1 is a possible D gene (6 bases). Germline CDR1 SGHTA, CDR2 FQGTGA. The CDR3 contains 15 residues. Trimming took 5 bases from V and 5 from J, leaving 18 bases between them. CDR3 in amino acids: CASSAMGRGQTEAFF. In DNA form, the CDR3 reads TGTGCCAGCAGCGCCATGGGCCGGGGGCAAACTGAAGCTTTCTTT.